This entry describes one TCR beta chain. Its antigen is unidentified. These data come from a study of cytomegalovirus exposure and HLA in healthy donors. General study findings and limits: Confirmation was obtained in vitro that three CMV-associated chains are specific for CMV antigens. A reported reduction in N-insertions relative to the roughly 710-donor mean was seen in an Asian-associated ancestry cluster in a later analysis. Overall, about 160 TCR beta chains were annotated as cytomegalovirus-associated.

Vbeta (60) and Jbeta (13) primers were used in the PCR. Repertoires were generated with immunoSEQ multiplex PCR, while TCRdb's copy carries only in-frame clones and drops some. Of around 110,000 clones listed, over 8% were seen once; the top ten hold 2.5% to 3.5%. This CDR3 has 15 amino acids. Germline V gene lookup returns CDR1 SGHNT and CDR2 YYREEE (reference sequence). V lost 0 bases, J lost 3 bases, and 13 bases lay in between. The specimen sequenced was PBMCs. This receptor was taken from a young man in good health and CMV-seronegative. The chain uses TRBV5-4 and TRBJ2-7; weak D call: TRBD1 (6 bases). In nucleotides, the CDR3 is TGTGCCAGCAGCTTGGATGTACAGGGCGGCTACGAGCAGTACTTC. The encoded protein is CASSLDVQGGYEQYF.